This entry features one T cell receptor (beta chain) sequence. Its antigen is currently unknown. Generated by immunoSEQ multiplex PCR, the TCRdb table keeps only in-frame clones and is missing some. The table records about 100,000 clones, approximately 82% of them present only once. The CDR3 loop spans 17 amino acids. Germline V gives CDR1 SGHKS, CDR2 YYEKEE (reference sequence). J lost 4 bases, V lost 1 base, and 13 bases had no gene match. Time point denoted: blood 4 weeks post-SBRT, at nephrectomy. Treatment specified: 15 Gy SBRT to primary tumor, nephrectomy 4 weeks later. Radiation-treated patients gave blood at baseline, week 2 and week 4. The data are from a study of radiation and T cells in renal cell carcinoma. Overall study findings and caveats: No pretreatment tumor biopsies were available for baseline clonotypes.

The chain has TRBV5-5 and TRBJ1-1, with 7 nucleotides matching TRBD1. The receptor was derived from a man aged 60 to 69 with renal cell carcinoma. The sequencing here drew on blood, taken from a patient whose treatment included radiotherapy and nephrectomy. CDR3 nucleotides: TGTGCCAGCAGCTTGAGGGGGCAAATGGCTACGGTCACTGAAGCTTTCTTT. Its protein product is CASSLRGQMATVTEAFF.